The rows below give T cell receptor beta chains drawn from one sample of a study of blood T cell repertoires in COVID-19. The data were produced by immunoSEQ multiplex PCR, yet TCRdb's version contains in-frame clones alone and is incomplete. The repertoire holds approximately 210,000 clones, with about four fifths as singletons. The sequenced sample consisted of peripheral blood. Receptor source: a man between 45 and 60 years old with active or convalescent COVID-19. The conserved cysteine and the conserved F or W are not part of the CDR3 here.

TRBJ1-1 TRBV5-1 ASSFPGRGEAF
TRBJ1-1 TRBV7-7 ASSPLTDLNTEAF
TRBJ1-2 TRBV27 ASSLSQHLRLYGYT
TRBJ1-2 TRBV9 ASSVFRDTNYGYT
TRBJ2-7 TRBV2 ASSRTGLYEQY
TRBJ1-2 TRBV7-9 ASSFNRDADGYT
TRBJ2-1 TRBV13 ASSFERGQGGNEQF
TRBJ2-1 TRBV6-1 ASSEYTGGLYNEQF
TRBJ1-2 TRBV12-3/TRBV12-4 ASSYDSDGGYT
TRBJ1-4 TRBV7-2 ASSLALGRREKLF